This note documents a single TCR beta chain sequence. The CDR3 totals 14 residues. V was pared by 2 bases and J by 5 bases, with 5 bases of the junction left unmatched. The germline CDR1 and CDR2 sequences are SGHNT and YYREEE (reference sequence). This sample is drawn from a study of T cells in localized non-small cell lung cancer. TCRdb's table, derived via immunoSEQ multiplex PCR, lists solely in-frame clones and lacks some. In the table there are 75,000 to 90,000 clones, roughly 86% of which are singletons. V is TRBV5-4 and J is TRBJ2-7; TRBD1 aligns across 9 bases. The sequences come from peripheral blood, collected before any cancer treatment. This sequence was found in a man aged 40 to 70 with stage I lung adenocarcinoma. CDR3 DNA: TGTGCCAGCAGCTTCCGGGACAGGGACCACGAGCAGTACTTC. Its protein is CASSFRDRDHEQYF.